This entry lists 9 T cell receptor beta chains sequenced from one sample in a study of cytomegalovirus exposure and HLA in healthy donors. The PCR made use of 60 Vbeta and 13 Jbeta primers. The data were produced by immunoSEQ multiplex PCR, yet TCRdb's version contains in-frame clones alone and is incomplete. The data contain approximately 130,000 clones, about 77% of them seen just once; the ten biggest clones take up around 1.2%. The sequenced sample consisted of PBMCs. The receptors were gathered from a man aged 45-65 years in good health and CMV-seronegative.

This clone has more than one count but fewer than ten. This chain uses TRBV28 with TRBJ2-7, with 9 nucleotides matching TRBD2. This CDR3 comprises 16 residues. Germline lookup yields CDR1 MDHEN and CDR2 SYDVKM. With 5 bases clipped from V and 1 base from J, the junction kept 9 bases outside the gene matches. CDR3 protein: CASSLGLARKSYEQYF. DNA for the CDR3: TGTGCCAGCAGTCTCGGACTAGCGCGAAAGTCCTACGAGCAGTACTTC. The variable domain in full, completed from reference TRBV28 and TRBJ2-7, reads DVKVTQSSRYLVKRTGEKVFLECVQDMDHENMFWYRQDPGLGLRLIYFSYDVKMKEKGDIPEGYSVSREKKERFSLILESASTNQTSMYLCASSLGLARKSYEQYFGPGTRLTVT.

The V gene is TRBV10-2, the J gene TRBJ2-5; TRBD1 agrees at 9 bases. The better agreement between TRBJ2-7 and the DNA end casts doubt on the J call. The V gene's germline CDR1 is WSHSY and CDR2 SAAADI. The CDR3 is made up of 14 amino acids. The chain's CDR3 is CASSVDRGRYEQYF. CDR3 coding DNA: TGCGCCAGCAGTGTGGACAGGGGCCGGTACGAGCAGTACTTC.

This chain uses TRBV25-1 with TRBJ2-3, with 9 bases lining up with TRBD2. The CDR3 has 17 amino acids. Losses at the gene ends were 4 bases for V and 5 bases for J; bases not matched to a gene: 13. Germline CDR1 reads MGHDK; CDR2 reads SYGVNS. The DNA for the CDR3 is TGTGCCAGCAGTGCCGGACAAATAGCGGGAGCTAAAGATACGCAGTATTTT. Protein: CASSAGQIAGAKDTQYF.

J is TRBJ1-1 and V is TRBV14; TRBD1 agrees at 9 bases. CDR1 is SGHDN, CDR2 FVKESK, per germline. Trimming took 1 base from V and 14 from J; bases not matched to a gene: 8. The CDR3 length is 13 residues. CDR3 in amino acids: CASSQVQGAGVFF. The CDR3 bases are TGTGCCAGCAGCCAAGTACAGGGGGCTGGGGTGTTCTTT.

This clone was picked up a small number of times. The genes are TRBV11-1 and TRBJ2-2; TRBD1 matches 7 bases. Germline V gene data show CDR1 as SGHAT and CDR2 as FQDESV (reference sequence). The CDR3 runs 16 residues. Trimming cost V 2 bases and J 0 bases; bases outside gene matches: 3. CDR3 nucleotides: TGTGCCAGCAGCTTACGACAGGGTTCGAACACCGGGGAGCTGTTTTTT. Amino acid sequence: CASSLRQGSNTGELFF.

This clone was observed a handful of times. This rearrangement joins TRBV5-6 to TRBJ2-5, with no clear D. Germline-derived CDR1 and CDR2 are SGHDT and YYEEEE. The CDR3 length is 13 residues. V shed 0 bases and J shed 9 bases, with 12 bases lying between them. CDR3 sequence (DNA): TGTGCCAGCAGCTTGGATCAGGTTAAGGCCCAGTACTTC. Its translation is CASSLDQVKAQYF.

The J gene is TRBJ2-1, the V gene TRBV29-1; 8 positions match TRBD2. Germline trimming cut 2 bases from V and 8 bases from J; bases unmatched to any gene: 11. CDR3 length equals 15 residues. The germline CDR1 and CDR2 sequences are SQVTM and ANQGSEA. The CDR3, as DNA: TGCAGCGTTGAATCTACCCTAGCGGGCGGGGATGAGCAGTTCTTC. It is translated as CSVESTLAGGDEQFF.

The chain combines TRBV10-2 with TRBJ2-3; D uncertain. The CDR3 has 11 residues. The germline V gene encodes CDR1 WSHSY and CDR2 SAAADI. V was cut by 7 bases and J by 3 bases, with 5 bases left in between. The CDR3 is CASTSTDTQYF. The CDR3 DNA follows: TGCGCCAGCACCTCGACAGATACGCAGTATTTT.

This clone was counted between two and nine times. The J gene is TRBJ2-3, the V gene TRBV11-1, with D maybe TRBD1 (7 bases). The V gene's germline CDR1 is SGHAT and CDR2 FQDESV (reference sequence). The germline V and J ends were trimmed by 5 bases and 1 base, with 13 bases remaining between them. This CDR3 contains 15 residues. CDR3 protein: CASSLDREGTDTQYF. For the CDR3, the DNA is TGTGCCAGCAGCCTCGACAGGGAGGGCACAGATACGCAGTATTTT.